This TCR beta chain is from a study of high-grade serous ovarian cancer treatment subgroups. As for the study in general: On average, around 15,000 reads and about 7,400 unique TCR beta rearrangements were obtained per sample. Broader study findings: TCR relatedness rose with neoantigen level and trended with mutation load. Only CDR3 was analyzed; CDR1 and CDR2 were not.

The tumor samples were collected prior to definitive surgery or chemotherapy. CDR1 and CDR2 from the germline V gene are MDHEN and SYDVKM. The V gene lost 2 bases and the J gene lost 2 bases, with 16 bases spanning the gap. The CDR3 length is 17 residues. With regard to this clone: Its antigen remains unidentified.

Sequencing used immunoSEQ multiplex PCR; TCRdb keeps in-frame clones, though not all of them. The sample consists of approximately 5,000 clones, 70% of them appearing once. The sequence was collected from a human donor with high-grade serous ovarian cancer. Sequenced: tumor tissue. The rearrangement joins TRBV28 to TRBJ1-5; D possibly corresponds to TRBD1 (6 bases). CDR3 loop: CASSLALQGVGNQPQHF. The CDR3 nucleotides read TGTGCCAGCAGTTTAGCTCTACAGGGTGTGGGCAATCAGCCCCAGCATTTT.